This T cell receptor beta chain was recorded in a study of blood T cell repertoires in COVID-19. The overall study: Italy, Spain and the United States were the sources of the convalescent and acute COVID-19 samples. Sources were T cells, B-cell-depleted T cells, or PBMCs; the material itself was cDNA or gDNA.

This clone was recorded only once. Authors' processing steps: Counts of nucleated cells, estimated from reference gene primer amplification, were obtained. Libraries were prepared by immunoSEQ multiplex PCR; TCRdb keeps only in-frame clonotypes and omits some of them. That table furnishes V, J and clone size, whereas the DNA furnished D and trimming. Among a few hundred thousand clones listed, 80% to 90% were seen once. The V and J ends lost 5 bases and 3 bases, in that order; junction bases with no gene match: 2. The CDR3 has 13 amino acids. CDR1 is LGHNT, CDR2 FRNRAP, per germline. The sample taken for sequencing was peripheral blood. This clonotype originated in a woman aged 55-70 years who had recovered from COVID-19. The genes are TRBV12-5 and TRBJ2-7, with 9 positions matching TRBD1. CDR3 DNA: TGTGCTAGTGGTGGGGACAGGGTCTACGAGCAGTACTTC. Protein: CASGGDRVYEQYF.